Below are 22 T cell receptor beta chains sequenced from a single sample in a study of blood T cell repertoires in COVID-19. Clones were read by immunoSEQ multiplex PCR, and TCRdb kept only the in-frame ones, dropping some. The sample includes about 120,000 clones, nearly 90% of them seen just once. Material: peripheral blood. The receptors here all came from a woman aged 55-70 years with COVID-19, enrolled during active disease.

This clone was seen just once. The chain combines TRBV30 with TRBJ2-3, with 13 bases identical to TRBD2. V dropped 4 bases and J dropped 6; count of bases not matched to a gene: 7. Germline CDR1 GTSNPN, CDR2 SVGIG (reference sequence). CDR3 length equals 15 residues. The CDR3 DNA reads TGTGCCTGGACCCGGACTAGCGGGGGAGGGGATACGCAGTATTTT. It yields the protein CAWTRTSGGGDTQYF.

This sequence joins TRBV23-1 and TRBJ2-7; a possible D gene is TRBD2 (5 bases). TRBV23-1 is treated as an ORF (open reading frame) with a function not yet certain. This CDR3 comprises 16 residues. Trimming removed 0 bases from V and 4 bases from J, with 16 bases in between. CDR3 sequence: CASSQSEGRSNYEQYF. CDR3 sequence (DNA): TGCGCCAGCAGTCAATCCGAGGGCAGATCTAATTACGAGCAGTACTTC.

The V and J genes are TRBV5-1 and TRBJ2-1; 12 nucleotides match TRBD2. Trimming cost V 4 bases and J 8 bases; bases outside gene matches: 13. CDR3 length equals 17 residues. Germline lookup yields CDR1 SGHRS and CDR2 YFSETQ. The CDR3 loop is CASSTNLLAGGPYEQFF. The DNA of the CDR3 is TGCGCCAGCAGCACGAACCTCCTAGCGGGGGGGCCCTATGAGCAGTTCTTC.

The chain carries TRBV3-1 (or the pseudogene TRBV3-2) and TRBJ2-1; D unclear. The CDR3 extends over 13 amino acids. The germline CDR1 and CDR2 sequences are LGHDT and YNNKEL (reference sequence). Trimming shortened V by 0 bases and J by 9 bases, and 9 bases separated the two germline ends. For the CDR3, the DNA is TGTGCCAGCAGCCAAGACAGGATTTTTGAGCAGTTCTTC. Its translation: CASSQDRIFEQFF.

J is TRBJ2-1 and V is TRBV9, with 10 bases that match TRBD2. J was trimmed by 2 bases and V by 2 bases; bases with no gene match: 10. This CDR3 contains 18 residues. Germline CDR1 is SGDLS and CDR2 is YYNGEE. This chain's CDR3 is CASSVNALAGVAYNEQFF. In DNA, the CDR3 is TGTGCCAGCAGCGTGAACGCCCTAGCGGGGGTCGCCTACAATGAGCAGTTCTTC.

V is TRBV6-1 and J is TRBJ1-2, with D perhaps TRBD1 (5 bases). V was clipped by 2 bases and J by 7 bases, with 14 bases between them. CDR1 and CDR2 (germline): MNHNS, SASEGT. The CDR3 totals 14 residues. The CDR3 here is CASSEYTGSGGYTF. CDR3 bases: TGTGCCAGCAGTGAATATACAGGTTCAGGTGGCTACACCTTC.

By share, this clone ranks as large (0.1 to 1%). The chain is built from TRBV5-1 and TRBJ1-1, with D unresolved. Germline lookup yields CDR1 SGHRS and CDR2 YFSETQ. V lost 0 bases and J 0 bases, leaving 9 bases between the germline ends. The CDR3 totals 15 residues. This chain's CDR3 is CASSLGSYVNTEAFF. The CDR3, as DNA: TGCGCCAGCAGCTTGGGTTCTTATGTGAACACTGAAGCTTTCTTT. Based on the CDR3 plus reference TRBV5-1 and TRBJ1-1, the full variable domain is KAGVTQTPRYLIKTRGQQVTLSCSPISGHRSVSWYQQTPGQGLQFLFEYFSETQRNKGNFPGRFSGRQFSNSRSEMNVSTLELGDSALYLCASSLGSYVNTEAFFGQGTRLTVV.

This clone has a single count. The CDR3 reads CASSYAGNEKLFF. The DNA for the CDR3 is TGTGCCAGCAGTTACGCAGGGAATGAAAAACTGTTTTTT. The rearrangement uses TRBV6-6 and TRBJ1-4; tentatively, D is TRBD1 (5 bases). The CDR3 has 13 residues. Germline V gives CDR1 MNHNY, CDR2 SVGAGI (reference sequence). Trimming removed 2 bases at V and 5 bases at J, with 6 bases between.

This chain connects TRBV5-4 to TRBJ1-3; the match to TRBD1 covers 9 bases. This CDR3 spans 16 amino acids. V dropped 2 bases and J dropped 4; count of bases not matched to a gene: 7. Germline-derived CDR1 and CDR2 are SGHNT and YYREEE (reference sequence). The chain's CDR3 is CASSFTGGESGNTIYF. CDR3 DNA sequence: TGTGCCAGCAGCTTTACAGGGGGCGAGTCGGGAAACACCATATATTTT.

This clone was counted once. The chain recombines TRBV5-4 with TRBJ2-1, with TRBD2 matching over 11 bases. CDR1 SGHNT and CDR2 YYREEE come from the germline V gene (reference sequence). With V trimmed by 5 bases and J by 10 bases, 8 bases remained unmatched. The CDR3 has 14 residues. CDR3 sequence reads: CASRRQGLAAEQFF. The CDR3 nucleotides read TGTGCCAGCAGAAGGCAGGGACTAGCGGCGGAGCAGTTCTTC. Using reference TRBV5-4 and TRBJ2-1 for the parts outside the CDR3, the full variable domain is ETGVTQSPTHLIKTRGQQVTLRCSSQSGHNTVSWYQQALGQGPQFIFQYYREEENGRGNFPPRFSGLQFPNYSSELNVNALELDDSALYLCASRRQGLAAEQFFGPGTRLTVL.

This CDR3 reads CASSDERGERNRSSYNEQFF. As DNA, the CDR3 is TGCGCCAGCAGTGACGAGCGGGGGGAACGAAATCGGAGCTCCTACAATGAGCAGTTCTTC. The chain has TRBV10-1 and TRBJ2-1, with 9 bases lining up with TRBD2. Per germline, CDR1 WNHNN and CDR2 SYGVQD (reference sequence). The CDR3 totals 20 residues. V gave up 3 bases and J gave up 0 bases; unmatched junction bases: 15.

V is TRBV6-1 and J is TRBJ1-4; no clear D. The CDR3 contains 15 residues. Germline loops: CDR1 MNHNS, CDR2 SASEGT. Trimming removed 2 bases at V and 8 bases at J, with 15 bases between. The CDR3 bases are TGTGCCAGCAGTGAATGGGGAGCCGGGAGGGAAAAACTGTTTTTT. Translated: CASSEWGAGREKLFF.

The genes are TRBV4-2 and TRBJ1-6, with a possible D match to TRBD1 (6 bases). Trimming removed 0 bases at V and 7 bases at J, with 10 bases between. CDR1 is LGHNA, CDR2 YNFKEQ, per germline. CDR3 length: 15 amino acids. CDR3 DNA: TGTGCCAGCAGCCAAGAGGACAGCCGAAATTCACCCCTCCACTTT. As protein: CASSQEDSRNSPLHF.

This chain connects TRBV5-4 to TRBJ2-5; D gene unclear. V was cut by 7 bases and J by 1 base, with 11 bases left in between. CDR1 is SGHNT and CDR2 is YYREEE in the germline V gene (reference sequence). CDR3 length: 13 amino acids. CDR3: CASRTRPQETQYF. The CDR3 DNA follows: TGTGCCAGCCGCACTCGCCCCCAAGAGACCCAGTACTTC.

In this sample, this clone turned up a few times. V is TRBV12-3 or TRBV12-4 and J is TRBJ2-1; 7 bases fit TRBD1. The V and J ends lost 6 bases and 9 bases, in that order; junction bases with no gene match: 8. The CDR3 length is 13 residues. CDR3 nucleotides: TGTGCCAGCAGACCGACAGGGTTTGGTGAGCAGTTCTTC. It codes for CASRPTGFGEQFF.

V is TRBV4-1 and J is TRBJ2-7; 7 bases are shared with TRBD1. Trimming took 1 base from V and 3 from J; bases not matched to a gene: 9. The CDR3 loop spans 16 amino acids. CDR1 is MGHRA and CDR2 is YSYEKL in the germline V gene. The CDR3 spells CASSQGLGQGVYEQYF. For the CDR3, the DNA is TGCGCCAGCAGCCAAGGACTCGGCCAGGGGGTCTACGAGCAGTACTTC.

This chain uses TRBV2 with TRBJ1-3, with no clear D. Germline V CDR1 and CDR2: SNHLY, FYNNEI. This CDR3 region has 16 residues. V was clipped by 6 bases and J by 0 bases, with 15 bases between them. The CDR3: CASRRGLAGSGNTIYF. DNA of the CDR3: TGTGCCAGCAGACGGGGTTTGGCGGGCTCTGGAAACACCATATATTTT.

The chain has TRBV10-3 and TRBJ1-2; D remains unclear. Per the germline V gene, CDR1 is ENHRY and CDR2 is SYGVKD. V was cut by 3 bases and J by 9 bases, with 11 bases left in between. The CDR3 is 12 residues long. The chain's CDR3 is CAISDRILSYTF. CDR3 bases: TGTGCCATCAGTGACAGGATTTTGAGCTACACCTTC.

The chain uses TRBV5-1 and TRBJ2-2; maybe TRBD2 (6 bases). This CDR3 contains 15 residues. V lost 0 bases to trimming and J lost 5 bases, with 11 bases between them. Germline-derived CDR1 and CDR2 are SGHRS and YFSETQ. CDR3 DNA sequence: TGCGCCAGCAGCTTGGCCCGGACTACTACCGGGGAGCTGTTTTTT. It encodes CASSLARTTTGELFF. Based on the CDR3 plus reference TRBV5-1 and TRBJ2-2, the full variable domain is KAGVTQTPRYLIKTRGQQVTLSCSPISGHRSVSWYQQTPGQGLQFLFEYFSETQRNKGNFPGRFSGRQFSNSRSEMNVSTLELGDSALYLCASSLARTTTGELFFGEGSRLTVL.

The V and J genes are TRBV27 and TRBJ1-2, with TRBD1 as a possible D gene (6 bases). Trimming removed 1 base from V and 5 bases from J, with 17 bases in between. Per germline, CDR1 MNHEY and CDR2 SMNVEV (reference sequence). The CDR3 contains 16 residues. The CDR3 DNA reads TGTGCCAGCAGTTTATTTCCCGGGACACCGGCATATGGCTACACCTTC. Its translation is CASSLFPGTPAYGYTF.

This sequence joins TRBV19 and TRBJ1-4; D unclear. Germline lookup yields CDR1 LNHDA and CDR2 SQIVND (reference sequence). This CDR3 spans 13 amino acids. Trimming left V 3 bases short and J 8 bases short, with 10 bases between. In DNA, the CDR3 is TGTGCCAGTAGTATCCAGCGTTTGGAAAAACTGTTTTTT. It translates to CASSIQRLEKLFF.

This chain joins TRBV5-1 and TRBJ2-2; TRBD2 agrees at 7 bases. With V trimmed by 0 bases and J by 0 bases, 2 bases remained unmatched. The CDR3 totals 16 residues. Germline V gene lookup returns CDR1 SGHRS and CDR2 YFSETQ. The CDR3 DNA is TGCGCCAGCAGCTTGGGCGGGGGTCCGAACACCGGGGAGCTGTTTTTT. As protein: CASSLGGGPNTGELFF.